Below, 28 T cell receptor beta chains from the same sample are listed, as sequenced in a study of cytomegalovirus exposure and HLA in healthy donors. Primers: 60 Vbeta forward and 13 Jbeta reverse. Profiled with immunoSEQ multiplex PCR; TCRdb holds only in-frame clones, not every one. The sample lists just under 70,000 clones, approximately 75% seen once, with 6.5% in the top ten. The sequencing input was PBMCs. These receptors were taken from a human donor in good health.

V and J are TRBV7-9 and TRBJ1-2; 7 bases match TRBD1. Germline loops: CDR1 SEHNR, CDR2 FQNEAQ (reference sequence). J was trimmed by 7 bases and V by 11 bases; bases with no gene match: 16. This CDR3 contains 14 residues. The CDR3 nucleotides read TGTGCCGGACATACGAACAGGGGTTGGGGTGGCTACACCTTC. Its protein product is CAGHTNRGWGGYTF.

The chain joins TRBV5-4 to TRBJ1-1, with 9 bases identical to TRBD1. Germline assignment: CDR1 SGHNT and CDR2 YYREEE (reference sequence). J lost 3 bases, V lost 3 bases, and 9 bases had no gene match. The CDR3 sequence is 16 residues long. In nucleotides, the CDR3 is TGTGCCAGCAGCTCTGAGACAGGGGGGATTCACACTGAAGCTTTCTTT. Its translation is CASSSETGGIHTEAFF.

The chain's CDR3 is CASSFTTQNYEQYF. The CDR3 DNA is TGTGCCAGCAGCTTCACGACACAAAACTACGAGCAGTACTTC. The V and J genes are TRBV11-2 and TRBJ2-7; D is unclear. The V and J ends lost 3 bases and 3 bases respectively, with 12 bases between them. The CDR3 is made up of 14 amino acids. Germline V lookup: CDR1 SGHAT, CDR2 FQNNGV.

This chain connects TRBV5-4 to TRBJ2-7, with 9 bases identical to TRBD1. V shed 8 bases, J shed 4 bases, and the junction held 13 bases outside the gene matches. CDR1 and CDR2 from the germline V gene are SGHNT and YYREEE (reference sequence). The CDR3 covers 15 residues. The CDR3 sequence: CASSQQGAPRYEQYF. CDR3 bases: TGTGCCAGTTCTCAACAGGGGGCGCCTCGGTACGAGCAGTACTTC.

This chain connects TRBV2 to TRBJ1-3, with 8 nucleotides matching TRBD1. The J segment lost 3 bases and the V segment lost 10 bases, leaving 11 bases of the junction unmatched. The CDR3 loop spans 15 amino acids. Germline V CDR1 and CDR2: SNHLY, FYNNEI. The CDR3 sequence: CANSPGQGFGNTIYF. The DNA for the CDR3 is TGTGCCAACTCCCCCGGACAGGGTTTTGGAAACACCATATATTTT.

The rearrangement links TRBV9 to TRBJ2-5, with D maybe TRBD1 (6 bases). Trimming took off 0 bases at V and 8 bases at J, with 8 bases between the two ends. CDR1 SGDLS and CDR2 YYNGEE come from the germline V gene. The CDR3 has 12 amino acids. This CDR3 is CASSVEGHTQYF. CDR3 DNA sequence: TGTGCCAGCAGCGTAGAGGGACACACCCAGTACTTC.

The V and J genes are TRBV4-1 and TRBJ2-5; 7 nucleotides agree with TRBD2. The trim removed 0 bases at V and 7 bases at J, leaving 11 bases unmatched. Germline V lookup: CDR1 MGHRA, CDR2 YSYEKL. There are 16 residues in the CDR3. CDR3 DNA sequence: TGCGCCAGCAGCCAAGATCCGGCGGGGGATGGGGGGACCCAGTACTTC. Protein: CASSQDPAGDGGTQYF.

CDR3 loop: CASSLGQGRGNTEAFF. The CDR3 region has the DNA TGTGCCAGCAGCCTCGGACAGGGGCGAGGGAACACTGAAGCTTTCTTT. The chain joins TRBV7-6 to TRBJ1-1; 9 nucleotides line up with TRBD1. V was clipped by 5 bases and J by 1 base; unmatched bases: 8. This CDR3 spans 16 amino acids. Germline CDR1 is SGHVS and CDR2 is FNYEAQ.

This clone was seen a handful of times. The V gene is TRBV7-3, the J gene TRBJ1-6, with D perhaps matching TRBD1 (5 bases). The CDR3 sequence is 15 residues long. Germline V gives CDR1 SGHTA, CDR2 FQGTGA. V lost 2 bases, J lost 9 bases, and 14 bases lay in between. The CDR3 spells CASSLRRDGSSPLHF. The CDR3 coding sequence is TGTGCCAGCAGCTTACGGCGGGACGGCAGTTCACCCCTCCACTTT.

CDR3 region: CASSDMRQGAREAFF. CDR3 nucleotide sequence: TGTGCCAGCAGCGATATGAGACAGGGGGCGCGAGAAGCTTTCTTT. The chain recombines TRBV9 with TRBJ1-1; 10 bases are shared with TRBD1. J lost 8 bases, V lost 3 bases, and 10 bases had no gene match. Germline loops: CDR1 SGDLS, CDR2 YYNGEE. The CDR3 has 15 amino acids. Variable domain in full (rest from reference TRBV9 and TRBJ1-1): DSGVTQTPKHLITATGQRVTLRCSPRSGDLSVYWYQQSLDQGLQFLIQYYNGEERAKGNILERFSAQQFPDLHSELNLSSLELGDSALYFCASSDMRQGAREAFFGQGTRLTVV.

This chain uses TRBV5-1 with TRBJ2-7; TRBD2 might be the D (6 bases). V gave up 6 bases and J gave up 7 bases, with 14 bases separating them. The length of the CDR3 is 12 residues. Germline loops: CDR1 SGHRS, CDR2 YFSETQ. The CDR3: CASNLEAGEQYF. DNA of the CDR3: TGCGCCAGCAACCTTGAGGCGGGGGAGCAGTACTTC.

A single count supports this clone. The rearrangement links TRBV4-1 to TRBJ2-2, with D perhaps matching TRBD2 (5 bases). This CDR3 is 19 amino acids long. V lost 1 base, J lost 5 bases, and 23 bases lay in between. Per germline, CDR1 MGHRA and CDR2 YSYEKL. CDR3 protein: CASSQGERELGMKTGELFF. The DNA of the CDR3 is TGCGCCAGCAGCCAAGGGGAGCGCGAACTCGGCATGAAGACCGGGGAGCTGTTTTTT.

The chain combines TRBV5-8 with TRBJ1-4; a possible D gene is TRBD1 (6 bases). The CDR3 extends over 15 amino acids. CDR1 and CDR2 (germline): SGHTS, YDEGEE. V dropped 0 bases and J dropped 7 bases, with 13 bases sitting between them. CDR3 sequence (DNA): TGTGCCAGCAGCTTGGGTTCGCAGGGGCGTGAAAAACTGTTTTTT. Amino acids: CASSLGSQGREKLFF.

The J gene is TRBJ1-2, the V gene TRBV13; 9 bases align to TRBD1. J gave up 0 bases and V 2 bases, and 4 bases lay outside the gene matches. Germline V lookup: CDR1 PRHDT, CDR2 FYEKMQ (reference sequence). CDR3 length: 16 amino acids. CDR3 in DNA: TGTGCCAGCAGCTTAACAGGGGGCGCGGCTAACTATGGCTACACCTTC. It encodes CASSLTGGAANYGYTF.

V gene TRBV30 combines with J gene TRBJ1-3, with D maybe TRBD1 (6 bases). The V and J ends lost 1 base and 2 bases respectively, with 18 bases between them. The CDR3 consists of 17 residues. Per the germline V gene, CDR1 is GTSNPN and CDR2 is SVGIG (reference sequence). The CDR3 reads CAWSGDRNGWTGNTIYF. The CDR3 nucleotides read TGTGCCTGGAGTGGAGACAGGAACGGTTGGACTGGAAACACCATATATTTT.

A word on this clone: A read error may account for a junction end that differs from germline. CDR3 DNA sequence: TGTGCCAGCAGTTCGACAGGGGCTCTCTATGGCTACCCCTTC. The encoded protein is CASSSTGALYGYPF. The rearrangement uses TRBV11-2 and TRBJ1-2, with 8 bases aligning to TRBD1. The CDR3 extends over 14 amino acids. Germline CDR1 SGHAT, CDR2 FQNNGV.

This chain uses TRBV29-1 with TRBJ1-4; perhaps TRBD1 as D (6 bases). With 3 bases removed from V and 5 bases from J, the gap between germline ends came to 13 bases. Germline CDR1 is SQVTM and CDR2 is ANQGSEA. This CDR3 is built from 14 residues. CDR3 residues: CSVDIGRGNEKLFF. In DNA form, the CDR3 reads TGCAGCGTTGATATTGGCAGGGGAAATGAAAAACTGTTTTTT.

The chain recombines TRBV28 with TRBJ2-7; TRBD2 matches 12 bases. Trimming cost V 5 bases and J 5 bases; bases outside gene matches: 10. The CDR3 is 16 residues long. CDR1 and CDR2 (germline): MDHEN, SYDVKM. The CDR3 region is CASSEPSTSGGDEQYF. The CDR3 nucleotides are TGTGCCAGCAGTGAACCATCGACTAGCGGGGGAGACGAGCAGTACTTC.

This chain links TRBV19 with TRBJ2-7; D might be TRBD1 (6 bases). V was trimmed by 5 bases and J by 3 bases, leaving 14 bases between them. This CDR3 has 14 residues. CDR1 is LNHDA, CDR2 SQIVND, per germline (reference sequence). CDR3 coding DNA: TGTGCCAGTAGTGCGGACAGAGGGAGCTACGAGCAGTACTTC. The encoded protein is CASSADRGSYEQYF.

This clone was detected a few times. The chain uses TRBV6-1 and TRBJ2-5; 8 bases map to TRBD1. The V and J ends lost 3 bases and 3 bases, in that order; junction bases with no gene match: 15. CDR3 length: 18 amino acids. Germline V lookup: CDR1 MNHNS, CDR2 SASEGT. This chain's CDR3 is CASSDNWDRPEEEETQYF. The CDR3 coding sequence is TGTGCCAGCAGTGATAACTGGGACAGGCCCGAGGAAGAAGAGACCCAGTACTTC.

The rearrangement uses TRBV7-2 and TRBJ2-2, with 11 bases lining up with TRBD2. The germline CDR1 and CDR2 sequences are SGHTA and FQGNSA. The V and J ends lost 1 base and 4 bases, in that order; junction bases with no gene match: 2. The CDR3 runs to 16 residues. The CDR3 DNA is TGTGCCAGCAGCTTAGGTCTAGCGGGGGGCACCGGGGAGCTGTTTTTT. Translated, it gives CASSLGLAGGTGELFF.

The CDR3 DNA reads as TGCGCCAGCAGCACCGGGACAACTAATTCACCCCTCCACTTT. Its protein is CASSTGTTNSPLHF. This chain joins TRBV5-1 and TRBJ1-6; TRBD1 is a possible D gene (6 bases). Germline V gene data show CDR1 as SGHRS and CDR2 as YFSETQ. The V gene lost 4 bases and the J gene lost 6 bases, with 11 bases spanning the gap. There are 14 residues in the CDR3.

This chain links TRBV21-1 with TRBJ1-1; the table calls TRBD1, which could not be checked here. TRBV21-1 is flagged as a pseudogene. The CDR3 sequence is 19 residues long. CDR3 in DNA: TGTGCCAGCAGCAAACCCCCGGGCAGGGGGGAAGAGGGGAACCCTGAAGCTTTCTTT. This gives the protein CASSKPPGRGEEGNPEAFF.

V and J are TRBV5-4 and TRBJ1-2; 10 positions match TRBD1. The CDR3 totals 14 residues. Germline V gene sequence: CDR1 SGHNT, CDR2 YYREEE (reference sequence). V trimming: 3 bases; J trimming: 2 bases; junction bases outside the gene matches: 1. This chain's CDR3 is CASSSGQGNYGYTF. CDR3 bases: TGTGCCAGCAGCTCGGGACAGGGGAACTATGGCTACACCTTC.

This clone appeared once. The chain combines TRBV5-8 with TRBJ2-3; D is unclear. The germline V and J ends were trimmed by 2 bases and 0 bases, with 10 bases remaining between them. Germline CDR1 SGHTS, CDR2 YDEGEE. The CDR3 is made up of 15 amino acids. The chain's CDR3 is CASSLQLSSTDTQYF. In DNA form, the CDR3 reads TGTGCCAGCAGCTTACAGTTATCTAGCACAGATACGCAGTATTTT. Based on the CDR3 plus reference TRBV5-8 and TRBJ2-3, the full variable domain is EAGVTQSPTHLIKTRGQQATLRCSPISGHTSVYWYQQALGLGLQFLLWYDEGEERNRGNFPPRFSGRQFPNYSSELNVNALELEDSALYLCASSLQLSSTDTQYFGPGTRLTVL.

V and J are TRBV7-2 and TRBJ1-2; D is ambiguous. The CDR3 totals 14 residues. The V gene's germline CDR1 is SGHTA and CDR2 FQGNSA. Trimming shortened V by 1 base and J by 3 bases, and 9 bases separated the two germline ends. The CDR3 loop reads CASSLDHSHYGYTF. The CDR3 bases are TGTGCCAGCAGCTTAGACCACAGCCACTATGGCTACACCTTC.

This sequence joins TRBV19 and TRBJ1-5; D is undetermined. The CDR3 is made up of 14 amino acids. V lost 3 bases and J 0 bases, leaving 6 bases between the germline ends. Germline V gene lookup returns CDR1 LNHDA and CDR2 SQIVND (reference sequence). The CDR3 reads CASSIRYSNQPQHF. CDR3 DNA sequence: TGTGCCAGTAGTATCCGGTATAGCAATCAGCCCCAGCATTTT.

This chain joins TRBV5-1 and TRBJ1-1, with D possibly matching TRBD1 (6 bases). The CDR3 covers 18 residues. With 0 bases removed from V and 0 bases from J, the gap between germline ends came to 18 bases. CDR1 is SGHRS and CDR2 is YFSETQ in the germline V gene. In nucleotides, the CDR3 is TGCGCCAGCAGCTTGGTCCTTAGAACAGGGTCGTTGAACACTGAAGCTTTCTTT. Protein sequence: CASSLVLRTGSLNTEAFF.